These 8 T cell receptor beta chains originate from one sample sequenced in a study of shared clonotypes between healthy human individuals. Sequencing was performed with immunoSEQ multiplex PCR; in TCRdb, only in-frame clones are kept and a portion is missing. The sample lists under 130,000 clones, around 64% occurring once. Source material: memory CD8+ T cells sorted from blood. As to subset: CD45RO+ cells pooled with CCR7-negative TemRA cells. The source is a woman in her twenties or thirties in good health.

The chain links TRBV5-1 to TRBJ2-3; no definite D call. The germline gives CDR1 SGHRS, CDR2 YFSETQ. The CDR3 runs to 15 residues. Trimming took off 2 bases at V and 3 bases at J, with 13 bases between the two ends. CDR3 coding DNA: TGCGCCAGCAGCTTAGTGATTCGGTCGACAGATACGCAGTATTTT. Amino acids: CASSLVIRSTDTQYF.

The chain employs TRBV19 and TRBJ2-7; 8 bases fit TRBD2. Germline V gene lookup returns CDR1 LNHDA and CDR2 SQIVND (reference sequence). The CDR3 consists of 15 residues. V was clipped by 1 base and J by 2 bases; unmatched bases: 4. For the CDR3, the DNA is TGTGCCAGTAGTATAGCTAGCGGGTCCGCCTACGAGCAGTACTTC. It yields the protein CASSIASGSAYEQYF. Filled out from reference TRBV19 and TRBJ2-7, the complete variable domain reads DGGITQSPKYLFRKEGQNVTLSCEQNLNHDAMYWYRQDPGQGLRLIYYSQIVNDFQKGDIAEGYSVSREKKESFPLTVTSAQKNPTAFYLCASSIASGSAYEQYFGPGTRLTVT.

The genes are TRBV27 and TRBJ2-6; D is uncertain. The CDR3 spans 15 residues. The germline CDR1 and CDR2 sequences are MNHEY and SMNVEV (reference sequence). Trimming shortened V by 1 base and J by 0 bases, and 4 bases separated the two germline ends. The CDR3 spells CASSLWGSGANVLTF. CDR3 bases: TGTGCCAGCAGTTTATGGGGCTCTGGGGCCAACGTCCTGACTTTC. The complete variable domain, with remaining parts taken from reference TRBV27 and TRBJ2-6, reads EAQVTQNPRYLITVTGKKLTVTCSQNMNHEYMSWYRQDPGLGLRQIYYSMNVEVTDKGDVPEGYKVSRKEKRNFPLILESPSPNQTSLYFCASSLWGSGANVLTFGAGSRLTVL.

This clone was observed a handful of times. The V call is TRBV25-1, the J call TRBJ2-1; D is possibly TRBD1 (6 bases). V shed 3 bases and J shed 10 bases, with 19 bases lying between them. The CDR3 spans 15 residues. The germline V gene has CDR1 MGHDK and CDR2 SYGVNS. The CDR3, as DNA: TGTGCCAGCAGTGACGGACAGCGCCTAGGGAAAGAGCAGTTCTTC. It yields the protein CASSDGQRLGKEQFF. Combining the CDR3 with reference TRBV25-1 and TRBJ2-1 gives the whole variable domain EADIYQTPRYLVIGTGKKITLECSQTMGHDKMYWYQQDPGMELHLIHYSYGVNSTEKGDLSSESTVSRIRTEHFPLTLESARPSHTSQYLCASSDGQRLGKEQFFGPGTRLTVL.

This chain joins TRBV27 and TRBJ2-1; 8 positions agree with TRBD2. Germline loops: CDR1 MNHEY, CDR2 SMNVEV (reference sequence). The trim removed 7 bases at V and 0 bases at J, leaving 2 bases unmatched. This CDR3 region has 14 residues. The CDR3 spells CASTSGGSYNEQFF. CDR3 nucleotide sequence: TGTGCCAGCACCAGCGGGGGCTCCTACAATGAGCAGTTCTTC.

Written as DNA, the CDR3 is TGTGCCAGCAGCTTACACCTGGACAGCATCTACAATGAGCAGTTCTTC. Protein: CASSLHLDSIYNEQFF. This rearrangement joins TRBV7-6 to TRBJ2-1; tentative D call: TRBD1 (6 bases). The CDR3 runs 16 residues. V lost 2 bases and J lost 3, with 14 bases in between. CDR1 is SGHVS and CDR2 is FNYEAQ in the germline V gene.

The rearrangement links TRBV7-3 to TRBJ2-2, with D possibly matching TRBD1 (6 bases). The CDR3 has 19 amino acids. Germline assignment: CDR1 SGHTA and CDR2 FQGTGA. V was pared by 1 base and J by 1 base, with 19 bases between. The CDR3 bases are TGTGCCAGCAGCTTAAAGCGACTTCAGGGGCCCCTGAACACCGGGGAGCTGTTTTTT. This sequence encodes CASSLKRLQGPLNTGELFF.

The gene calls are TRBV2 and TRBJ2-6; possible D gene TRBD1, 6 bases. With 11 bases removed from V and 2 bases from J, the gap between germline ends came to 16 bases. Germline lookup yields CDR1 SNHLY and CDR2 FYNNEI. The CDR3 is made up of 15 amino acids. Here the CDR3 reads CARLGGRTGANVLTF. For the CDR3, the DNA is TGTGCCCGCCTAGGGGGAAGAACTGGGGCCAACGTCCTGACTTTC.